Each of the 24 T cell receptor beta chains below was sequenced from the same sample in a study of cytomegalovirus exposure and HLA in healthy donors. The PCR used 60 Vbeta and 13 Jbeta primers. The repertoire was sequenced with immunoSEQ multiplex PCR; TCRdb's copy has only in-frame clones and lacks some. This sample's table reports 100,000 to 150,000 clones. Sequencing used PBMCs. The receptor source for this set is a man aged 35 to 55 in good health and CMV-seronegative.

The chain employs TRBV5-1 and TRBJ2-1; 9 nucleotides line up with TRBD2. V shed 4 bases and J 8 bases; nucleotides not matched to a gene: 13. The CDR3 has 16 residues. CDR1 SGHRS and CDR2 YFSETQ come from the germline V gene. This chain's CDR3 is CASSGGTSSVADEQFF. The DNA of the CDR3 is TGCGCCAGCAGCGGGGGGACTAGCAGCGTTGCTGATGAGCAGTTCTTC.

The DNA for the CDR3 is TGTGCCAGCAGCTTAGGGGAGCAGACTGTAAGGAATGAGCAGTTCTTC. Its translation is CASSLGEQTVRNEQFF. The J gene is TRBJ2-1, the V gene TRBV11-3, with D possibly TRBD2 on 5 matching bases. Germline CDR1 reads SGHNT; CDR2 reads YENEEA. V lost 1 base to trimming and J lost 7 bases, with 17 bases between them. The CDR3 runs to 16 residues.

CDR3 sequence: CASSYNQGREAFF. The CDR3 DNA is TGTGCCAGCAGTTACAATCAGGGTAGGGAAGCTTTCTTT. The V and J genes are TRBV6-5 and TRBJ1-1, with a possible D match to TRBD1 (5 bases). CDR3 size: 13 residues. Germline V gives CDR1 MNHEY, CDR2 SVGAGI. Trimming removed 2 bases from V and 8 bases from J, with 12 bases in between.

V and J are TRBV5-4 and TRBJ2-7; D gene uncertain. The CDR3 has 11 amino acids. CDR1 is SGHNT, CDR2 YYREEE, per germline (reference sequence). Trimming shortened V by 3 bases and J by 1 base, and 2 bases separated the two germline ends. The CDR3 DNA reads as TGTGCCAGCAGCTCTTCCTACGAGCAGTACTTC. Encoded protein: CASSSSYEQYF.

The chain combines TRBV27 with TRBJ2-3; a weak D match, TRBD1 (7 bases). Germline CDR1 is MNHEY and CDR2 is SMNVEV (reference sequence). The CDR3 spans 16 residues. The V end lost 6 bases, the J end lost 2 bases, and 18 bases lay between the germline ends. For the CDR3, the DNA is TGTGCCAGCAGCCCAGGGGGGTATTACGCCACAGATACGCAGTATTTT. This sequence encodes CASSPGGYYATDTQYF.

The rearrangement uses TRBV6-6 and TRBJ2-7, with TRBD2 matching over 7 bases. V was clipped by 0 bases and J by 5 bases; unmatched bases: 7. Germline CDR1 MNHNY, CDR2 SVGAGI (reference sequence). The CDR3 is made up of 15 amino acids. In DNA form, the CDR3 reads TGTGCCAGCAGTTACTCGGTGGGTGGACTAGACGAGCAGTACTTC. This gives the protein CASSYSVGGLDEQYF.

Remarks on this clone: Germline is not matched at one junction end, which may reflect a read error. This sequence joins TRBV5-8 and TRBJ2-7; D call uncertain. Germline CDR1 SGHTS, CDR2 YDEGEE. This CDR3 is built from 13 residues. Here the CDR3 reads CASRFLDPYERYF. The CDR3 region has the DNA TGTGCCAGCAGATTCCTAGACCCTTACGAGCGGTACTTC.

The chain employs TRBV7-8 and TRBJ2-7; 8 bases map to TRBD1. Germline CDR1 reads SGHVS; CDR2 reads FQNEAQ. The V segment lost 5 bases and the J segment 5 bases; nucleotides outside the gene matches: 11. CDR3 length: 15 residues. The CDR3 is CASSQDQGAFHEQYF. The CDR3 DNA sequence: TGTGCCAGCAGCCAAGATCAGGGGGCATTCCACGAGCAGTACTTC.

This chain uses TRBV6-6 with TRBJ2-1; weak D call: TRBD2 (5 bases). The CDR3 extends over 13 amino acids. V lost 4 bases and J 8 bases, leaving 12 bases between the germline ends. Germline lookup yields CDR1 MNHNY and CDR2 SVGAGI (reference sequence). The DNA for the CDR3 is TGTGCCAGCAGTTGGGGAGTCGGGTATGAGCAGTTCTTC. As protein: CASSWGVGYEQFF.

The chain has TRBV29-1 and TRBJ2-3; 8 positions agree with TRBD1. V shed 3 bases and J 1 base; nucleotides not matched to a gene: 15. The CDR3 consists of 18 residues. CDR1 and CDR2 from the germline V gene are SQVTM and ANQGSEA. CDR3 loop: CSVEVGTGQIYGTDTQYF. CDR3 DNA sequence: TGCAGCGTTGAGGTCGGGACAGGCCAGATTTATGGCACAGATACGCAGTATTTT.

The V call is TRBV6-5, the J call TRBJ2-7; 9 bases fit TRBD1. The germline gives CDR1 MNHEY, CDR2 SVGAGI. This CDR3 contains 15 residues. V dropped 0 bases and J dropped 1; count of bases not matched to a gene: 1. The CDR3 sequence is CASSYSGQGSYEQYF. The CDR3 DNA follows: TGTGCCAGCAGTTACTCTGGACAGGGGTCCTACGAGCAGTACTTC.

This chain joins TRBV18 and TRBJ1-2, with D maybe TRBD1 (5 bases). The CDR3 runs to 14 residues. Trimming stripped 3 bases from V and 1 base from J, with 9 bases between. Looked up from germline, CDR1 is KGHSH and CDR2 is LQKENI. CDR3 nucleotides: TGTGCCAGCTCACCCGAGACAGTTAACTATGGCTACACCTTC. Translation: CASSPETVNYGYTF.

The chain links TRBV11-3 to TRBJ2-2; D is perhaps TRBD1 (8 bases). This CDR3 region has 15 residues. Germline lookup yields CDR1 SGHNT and CDR2 YENEEA. The germline V and J ends were trimmed by 4 bases and 4 bases, with 13 bases remaining between them. This CDR3 is CASSSTGGGTGELFF. CDR3 bases: TGTGCCAGCAGCTCCACAGGGGGGGGCACCGGGGAGCTGTTTTTT.

V and J are TRBV29-1 and TRBJ2-7; 9 nucleotides agree with TRBD1. The CDR3 contains 14 residues. V trimming: 6 bases; J trimming: 4 bases; junction bases outside the gene matches: 10. Germline V gene lookup returns CDR1 SQVTM and CDR2 ANQGSEA. The CDR3 DNA reads TGCAGCGTCATCCTTCACGACAGGGGGTACGAGCAGTACTTC. Translation: CSVILHDRGYEQYF.

The CDR3 region has the DNA TGTGCCAGCAACGAACGGGGGGGGAGAGAGACCCAGTACTTC. It specifies CASNERGGRETQYF. The chain has TRBV7-2 and TRBJ2-5, with 8 bases that match TRBD2. This CDR3 is 14 amino acids long. Germline V CDR1 and CDR2: SGHTA, FQGNSA. The junction had 8 bases not matched to a gene; V was cut back by 7 bases and J by 4 bases.

V and J are TRBV10-3 and TRBJ2-1; 7 bases align to TRBD2. Germline V gene data show CDR1 as ENHRY and CDR2 as SYGVKD. Trimming at V came to 0 bases and at J to 6 bases, leaving 17 bases not matched to a gene. The CDR3 is 19 residues long. DNA of the CDR3: TGTGCCATCAGTGAGTCCGGGGGAAGGGGCGGGAGTGCCTCCAATGAGCAGTTCTTC. Translation: CAISESGGRGGSASNEQFF.

The chain joins TRBV7-3 to TRBJ2-3; 10 bases are shared with TRBD2. The CDR3 contains 16 residues. From germline, CDR1 is SGHTA and CDR2 FQGTGA. V lost 3 bases to trimming and J lost 1 base; unmatched junction nucleotides: 4. The CDR3 here is CASSFSLAGGTDTQYF. Written as DNA, the CDR3 is TGTGCCAGCAGCTTTTCCCTAGCGGGAGGCACAGATACGCAGTATTTT.

The chain carries TRBV6-5 and TRBJ2-7; 7 bases map to TRBD1. V lost 6 bases to trimming and J lost 3 bases; unmatched junction nucleotides: 8. Germline CDR1 reads MNHEY; CDR2 reads SVGAGI. The CDR3 spans 14 residues. CDR3 sequence: CASSHRGAYYEQYF. The CDR3 DNA sequence: TGTGCCAGCAGCCACAGGGGCGCCTACTACGAGCAGTACTTC.

The genes are TRBV11-2 and TRBJ2-1, with 10 bases matching TRBD1. The germline gives CDR1 SGHAT, CDR2 FQNNGV. With 6 bases clipped from V and 6 bases from J, the junction kept 2 bases outside the gene matches. The CDR3 is 13 amino acids. CDR3 nucleotides: TGTGCCAGCAGTGGGGACAGGGGCAATGAGCAGTTCTTC. Amino acid sequence: CASSGDRGNEQFF.

The CDR3 DNA reads as TGTGCCAGCTCACCAGAATGGAGGGCTGGCTACACCTTC. Translated: CASSPEWRAGYTF. The V call is TRBV18, the J call TRBJ1-2; D is undetermined. V dropped 2 bases and J dropped 7 bases, with 11 bases sitting between them. The germline gives CDR1 KGHSH, CDR2 LQKENI. This CDR3 is 13 amino acids long.

The chain employs TRBV5-5 and TRBJ2-7; the match to TRBD1 covers 10 bases. The CDR3 sequence is 15 residues long. Trimming took 4 bases from V and 3 from J; bases not matched to a gene: 7. Germline-derived CDR1 and CDR2 are SGHKS and YYEKEE (reference sequence). This CDR3 is CASSHDWTGGYEQYF. CDR3 nucleotide sequence: TGTGCCAGCAGCCACGATTGGACAGGGGGCTACGAGCAGTACTTC.

The chain combines TRBV5-6 with TRBJ2-3; D call uncertain. Germline CDR1 is SGHDT and CDR2 is YYEEEE. This CDR3 is 11 amino acids long. V was cut by 1 base and J by 7 bases, with 4 bases left in between. CDR3 sequence: CASSLSNTQYF. The CDR3 DNA is TGTGCCAGCAGCTTGTCAAATACGCAGTATTTT.

The chain carries TRBV19 and TRBJ2-7; 8 bases fit TRBD2. Germline lookup yields CDR1 LNHDA and CDR2 SQIVND (reference sequence). With 3 bases clipped from V and 7 bases from J, the junction kept 17 bases outside the gene matches. This CDR3 contains 17 residues. As DNA, the CDR3 is TGTGCCAGTAGTATTTGGGAAAGCGGGAGTACCGTGGGGGAGCAGTACTTC. Amino acids: CASSIWESGSTVGEQYF.

V and J are TRBV19 and TRBJ2-3; D gene ambiguous. Germline assignment: CDR1 LNHDA and CDR2 SQIVND (reference sequence). The length of the CDR3 is 13 residues. V lost 8 bases to trimming and J lost 2 bases, with 11 bases between them. CDR3 sequence reads: CASGGSSTDTQYF. CDR3 DNA: TGTGCCAGTGGCGGTTCCTCCACAGATACGCAGTATTTT.